The source of this TCR beta chain is a study of T cells in Graves' hyperthyroidism and ophthalmopathy. Across the study: The blood sample was taken at first diagnosis, before treatment began.

Germline-derived CDR1 and CDR2 are SGDLS and YYNGEE. The V gene end was trimmed by 4 bases and the J gene end by 6 bases; junction bases not matched to a gene: 21. The CDR3 totals 18 residues. TCR beta CDR3 regions were amplified from RNA transcripts. The HTBI primer set was used in a first-round RT-PCR of the TCR CDR3. MiXCR was run by TCRdb on the multiplex PCR reads, yielding one entry per CDR3 protein. In the table there are 700,000 to 950,000 distinct CDR3 sequences, about a third of which are singletons. The authors deemed Graves' hyperthyroidism stable absent ophthalmopathy progression within 18 months. The study's findings and limits: Ophthalmopathy could be told apart from stable hyperthyroidism with a 13 V-J model. Expanded thyroid clonotypes (above 0.001) were mostly also found in blood.

This clonotype was seen ten or more times. The antigen is unknown. The sequenced material came from blood. The receptor comes from a woman between 35 and 50 years old with Graves' hyperthyroidism. The gene calls are TRBV9 and TRBJ1-1, with 7 nucleotides matching TRBD1. In DNA form, the CDR3 reads TGTGCCAGCAGCCCAACAGGGGCAAGAGAGTACGGTGGCGCTGAAGCTTTCTTT. It specifies CASSPTGAREYGGAEAFF.